This T cell receptor beta chain was profiled in a study of blood T cells in healthy people across ages. The study's findings and limits: Expanded clonotype shifts may have been confounded, as the donors had an unknown CMV status. Leaving the PBMCs unsorted stopped any conclusive comparison of naive versus antigen-experienced cells.

There are many counts of this clonotype. Its target is not known. The use of a sample-barcoded 5' primer and a J-beta primer mix characterized a second PCR of about 7 to 12 cycles. TCRdb fed the 5' RACE reads into MiXCR, producing one record per CDR3 protein. The sample carries 800,000 to 950,000 distinct CDR3 sequences, approximately 49% recorded once. The CDR3 contains 13 residues. Germline CDR1 reads MGHRA; CDR2 reads YSYEKL. V was cut by 3 bases and J by 8 bases, with 10 bases left in between. Every sample yielded at least 6.5 million isolated PBMCs. The chain carries TRBV4-1 and TRBJ1-4; D remains unclear. The receptor's source is a man between 25 and 39 years old in good health. Sequencing was carried out using blood. The CDR3 loop reads CASSQTQREKLFF. The CDR3 DNA sequence: TGCGCCAGCAGCCAGACGCAACGAGAAAAACTGTTTTTT.